Included here is one T cell receptor beta chain sequence, with context. Antigen specificity is unknown. Genomic DNA per cell subset filled all wells of several immunoSEQ plates. TCRdb's table, derived via immunoSEQ multiplex PCR, lists solely in-frame clones and lacks some. The sample has around 480,000 clones; 60% to 80% are singletons. The ends were cut back, 5 bases at V and 0 bases at J, with 14 bases in the middle. Germline V gene sequence: CDR1 SGHDT, CDR2 YYEEEE. The CDR3 has 16 residues. The source of the sample is a study of shared clonotypes between healthy human individuals. Findings of the study overall: Tissue TCR repertoires likely differ from these blood-only repertoires.

This clonotype originated in a woman aged 40 to 49 in good health. Some clones in this sample may be carry-over from other donors' samples. This chain joins TRBV5-6 and TRBJ1-4; unclear D gene. The source material was PBMCs. CDR3 in DNA: TGTGCCAGCAGTGTCTTGGCCGGGGCAACTAATGAAAAACTGTTTTTT. Amino acids: CASSVLAGATNEKLFF.